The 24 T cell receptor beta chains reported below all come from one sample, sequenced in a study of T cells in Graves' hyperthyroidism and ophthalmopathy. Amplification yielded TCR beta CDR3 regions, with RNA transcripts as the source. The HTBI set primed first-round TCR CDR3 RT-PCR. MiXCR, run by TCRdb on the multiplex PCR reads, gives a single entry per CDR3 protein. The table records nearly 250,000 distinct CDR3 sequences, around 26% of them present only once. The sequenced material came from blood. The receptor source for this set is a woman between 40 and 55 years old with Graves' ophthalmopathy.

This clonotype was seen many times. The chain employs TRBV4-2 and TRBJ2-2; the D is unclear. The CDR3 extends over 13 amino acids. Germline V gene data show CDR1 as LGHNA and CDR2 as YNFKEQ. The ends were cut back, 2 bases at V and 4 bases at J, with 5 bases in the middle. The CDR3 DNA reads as TGTGCCAGCAGCCAAATAAGCACCGGGGAGCTGTTTTTT. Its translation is CASSQISTGELFF.

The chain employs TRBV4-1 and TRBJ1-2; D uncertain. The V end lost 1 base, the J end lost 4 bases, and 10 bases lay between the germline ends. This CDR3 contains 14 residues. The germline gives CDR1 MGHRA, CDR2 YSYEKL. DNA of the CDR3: TGCGCCAGCAGCCAAGGGAACAGCGCCTATGGCTACACCTTC. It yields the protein CASSQGNSAYGYTF.

DNA for the CDR3: TGTGCCAGCAGCTTAGCCGCAGGGGGCAGATCCGAGCAGTACTTC. It encodes CASSLAAGGRSEQYF. The chain couples TRBV7-3 to TRBJ2-7, with TRBD1 matching over 8 bases. The CDR3 has 15 amino acids. V dropped 2 bases and J dropped 6; count of bases not matched to a gene: 9. The germline gives CDR1 SGHTA, CDR2 FQGTGA.

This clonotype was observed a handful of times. In DNA form, the CDR3 reads TGCGCCAGCAGCTTGCAACGGACAGGGGCCTTCACCGGGGAGCTGTTTTTT. Translation: CASSLQRTGAFTGELFF. V usage is TRBV5-1 and J usage is TRBJ2-2; 9 bases agree with TRBD1. This CDR3 is 17 amino acids long. Germline V lookup: CDR1 SGHRS, CDR2 YFSETQ. The V gene end was trimmed by 1 base and the J gene end by 4 bases; junction bases not matched to a gene: 8. Full variable domain (rest looked up from reference TRBV5-1 and TRBJ2-2): KAGVTQTPRYLIKTRGQQVTLSCSPISGHRSVSWYQQTPGQGLQFLFEYFSETQRNKGNFPGRFSGRQFSNSRSEMNVSTLELGDSALYLCASSLQRTGAFTGELFFGEGSRLTVL.

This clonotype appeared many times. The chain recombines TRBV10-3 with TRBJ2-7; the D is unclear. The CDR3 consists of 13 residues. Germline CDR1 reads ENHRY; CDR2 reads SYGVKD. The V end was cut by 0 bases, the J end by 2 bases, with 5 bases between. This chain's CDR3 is CAISESGTYEQYF. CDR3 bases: TGTGCCATCAGTGAGTCAGGGACCTACGAGCAGTACTTC.

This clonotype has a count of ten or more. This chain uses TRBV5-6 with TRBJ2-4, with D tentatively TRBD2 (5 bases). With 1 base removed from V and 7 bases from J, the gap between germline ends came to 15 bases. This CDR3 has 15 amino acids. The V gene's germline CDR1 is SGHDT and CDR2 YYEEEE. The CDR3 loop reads CASSLSSGVANIQYF. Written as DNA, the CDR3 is TGTGCCAGCAGCTTGTCCTCCGGGGTCGCGAACATTCAGTACTTC.

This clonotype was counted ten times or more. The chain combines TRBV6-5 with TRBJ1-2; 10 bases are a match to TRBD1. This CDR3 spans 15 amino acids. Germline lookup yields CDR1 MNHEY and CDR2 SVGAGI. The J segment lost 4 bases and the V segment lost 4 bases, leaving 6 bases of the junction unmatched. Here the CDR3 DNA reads TGTGCCAGCAGTTCCGACAGGGGGCAAGGCTATGGCTACACCTTC. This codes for CASSSDRGQGYGYTF.

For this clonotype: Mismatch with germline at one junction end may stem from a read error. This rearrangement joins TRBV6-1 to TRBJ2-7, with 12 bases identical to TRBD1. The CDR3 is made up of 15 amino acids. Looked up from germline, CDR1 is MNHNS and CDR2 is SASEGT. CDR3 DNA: TGTGCCAGCGGTGAGGGGACAGGGGGCCTCTACGAGCAGTACTTC. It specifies CASGEGTGGLYEQYF.

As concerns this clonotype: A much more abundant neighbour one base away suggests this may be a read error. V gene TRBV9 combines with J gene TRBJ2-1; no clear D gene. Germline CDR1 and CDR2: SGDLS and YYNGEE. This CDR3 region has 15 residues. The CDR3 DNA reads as TGTGCCAGCAGCGACATGGACGGTTCCTTCAATGAGCAGTTCTTC. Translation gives CASSDMDGSFNEQFF.

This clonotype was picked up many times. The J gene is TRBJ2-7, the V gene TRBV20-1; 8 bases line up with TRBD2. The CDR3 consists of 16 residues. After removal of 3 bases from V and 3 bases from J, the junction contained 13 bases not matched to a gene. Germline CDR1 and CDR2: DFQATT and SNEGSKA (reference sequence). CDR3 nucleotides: TGCAGTGCTAGCTCCCGCTCCCGGGAGGGCCGCTACGAGCAGTACTTC. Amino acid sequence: CSASSRSREGRYEQYF.

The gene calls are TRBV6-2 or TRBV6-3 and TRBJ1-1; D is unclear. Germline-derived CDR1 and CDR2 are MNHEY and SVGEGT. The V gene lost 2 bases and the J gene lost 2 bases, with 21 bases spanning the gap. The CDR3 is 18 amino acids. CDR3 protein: CASSYRDTATRPNTEAFF. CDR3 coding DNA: TGTGCCAGCAGTTACCGCGACACCGCCACCCGTCCCAACACTGAAGCTTTCTTT.

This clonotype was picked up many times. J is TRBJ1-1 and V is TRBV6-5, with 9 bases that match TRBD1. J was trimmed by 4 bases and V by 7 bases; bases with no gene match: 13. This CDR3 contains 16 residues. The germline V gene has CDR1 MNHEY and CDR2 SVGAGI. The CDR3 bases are TGTGCCAGCACCGCGGACAGGGGAGGTATGGGCACTGAAGCTTTCTTT. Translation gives CASTADRGGMGTEAFF.

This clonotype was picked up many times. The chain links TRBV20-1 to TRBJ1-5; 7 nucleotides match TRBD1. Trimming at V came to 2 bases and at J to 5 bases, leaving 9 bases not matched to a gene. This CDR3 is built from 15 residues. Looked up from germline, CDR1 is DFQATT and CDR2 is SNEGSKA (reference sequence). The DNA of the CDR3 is TGCAGTGCTAGATCTGACAGGGATGTAGATCAGCCCCAGCATTTT. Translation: CSARSDRDVDQPQHF.

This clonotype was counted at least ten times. This CDR3 reads CASSQWRDRAYEQYF. CDR3 DNA sequence: TGTGCCAGCAGCCAATGGCGGGACAGGGCCTACGAGCAGTACTTC. The chain recombines TRBV6-5 with TRBJ2-7; 9 bases are a match to TRBD1. The CDR3 spans 15 residues. Trimming removed 6 bases from V and 2 bases from J; junction bases left unmatched: 8. CDR1 is MNHEY, CDR2 SVGAGI, per germline.

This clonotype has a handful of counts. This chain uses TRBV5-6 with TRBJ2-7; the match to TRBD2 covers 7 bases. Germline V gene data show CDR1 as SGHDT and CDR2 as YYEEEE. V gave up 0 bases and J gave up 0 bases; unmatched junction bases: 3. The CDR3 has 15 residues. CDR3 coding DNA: TGTGCCAGCAGCTTGGGCGGGGGTTTCTCCTACGAGCAGTACTTC. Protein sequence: CASSLGGGFSYEQYF. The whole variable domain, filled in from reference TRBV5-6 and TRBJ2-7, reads DAGVTQSPTHLIKTRGQQVTLRCSPKSGHDTVSWYQQALGQGPQFIFQYYEEEERQRGNFPDRFSGHQFPNYSSELNVNALLLGDSALYLCASSLGGGFSYEQYFGPGTRLTVT.

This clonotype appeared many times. CDR3 sequence: CASSLIGASGTGELFF. CDR3 coding DNA: TGTGCCAGCAGCTTAATCGGCGCGTCAGGCACCGGGGAGCTGTTTTTT. The rearrangement joins TRBV11-2 to TRBJ2-2; no firm D call. V lost 2 bases to trimming and J lost 4 bases, with 14 bases between them. The CDR3 has 16 residues. Per the germline V gene, CDR1 is SGHAT and CDR2 is FQNNGV.

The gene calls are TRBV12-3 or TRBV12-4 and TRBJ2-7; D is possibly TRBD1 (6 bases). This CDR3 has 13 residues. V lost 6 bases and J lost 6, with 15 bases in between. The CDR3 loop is CASRWGQMVEQYF. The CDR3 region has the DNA TGTGCCAGCAGGTGGGGACAAATGGTCGAGCAGTACTTC.

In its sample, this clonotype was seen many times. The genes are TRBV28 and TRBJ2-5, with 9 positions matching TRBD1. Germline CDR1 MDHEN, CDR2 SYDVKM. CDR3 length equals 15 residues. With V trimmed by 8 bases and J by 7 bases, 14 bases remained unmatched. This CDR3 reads CASATTTGGAGTQYF. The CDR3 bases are TGTGCCAGCGCTACGACAACAGGGGGCGCAGGGACCCAGTACTTC.

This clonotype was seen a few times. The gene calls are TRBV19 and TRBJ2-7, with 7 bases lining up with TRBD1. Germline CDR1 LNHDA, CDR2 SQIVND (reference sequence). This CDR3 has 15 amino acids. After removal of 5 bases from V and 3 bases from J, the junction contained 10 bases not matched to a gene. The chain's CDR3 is CASSSSPGQNYEQYF. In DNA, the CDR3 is TGTGCCAGTAGTTCCTCGCCGGGACAGAACTACGAGCAGTACTTC.

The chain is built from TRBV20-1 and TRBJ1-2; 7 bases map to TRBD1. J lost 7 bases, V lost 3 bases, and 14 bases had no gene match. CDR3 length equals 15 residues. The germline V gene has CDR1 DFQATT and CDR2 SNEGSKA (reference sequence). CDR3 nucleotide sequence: TGCAGTGCTAGCCCCCCCAGGGGGAGCGGTGGTGGCTACACCTTC. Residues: CSASPPRGSGGGYTF.

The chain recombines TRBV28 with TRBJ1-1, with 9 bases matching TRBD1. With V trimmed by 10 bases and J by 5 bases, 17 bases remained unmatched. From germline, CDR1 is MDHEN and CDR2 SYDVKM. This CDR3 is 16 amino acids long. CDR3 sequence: CATLPTWGTGRTEAFF. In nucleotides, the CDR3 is TGTGCCACCCTACCGACATGGGGGACAGGGCGAACTGAAGCTTTCTTT.

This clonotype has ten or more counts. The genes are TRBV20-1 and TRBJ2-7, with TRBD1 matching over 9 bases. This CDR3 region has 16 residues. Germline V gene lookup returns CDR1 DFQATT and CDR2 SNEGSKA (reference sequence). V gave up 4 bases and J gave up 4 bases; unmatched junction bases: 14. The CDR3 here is CSAIAPGIGQGYEQYF. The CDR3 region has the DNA TGCAGTGCTATTGCCCCCGGTATAGGACAGGGGTACGAGCAGTACTTC.

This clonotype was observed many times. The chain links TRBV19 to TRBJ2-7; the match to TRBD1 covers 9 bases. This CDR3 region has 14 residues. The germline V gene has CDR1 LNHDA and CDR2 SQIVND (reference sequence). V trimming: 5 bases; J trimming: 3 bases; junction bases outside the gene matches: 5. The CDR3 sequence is CASSVGQGGYEQYF. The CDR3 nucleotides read TGTGCCAGTAGTGTGGGACAGGGCGGCTACGAGCAGTACTTC.

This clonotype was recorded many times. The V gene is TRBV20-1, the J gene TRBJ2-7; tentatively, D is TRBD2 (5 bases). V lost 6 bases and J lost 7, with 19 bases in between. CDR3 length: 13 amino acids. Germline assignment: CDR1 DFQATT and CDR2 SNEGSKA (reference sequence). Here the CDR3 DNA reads TGCAGTGCCTCTCTAGGGAGTAGACTGGAGCAGTACTTC. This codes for CSASLGSRLEQYF.